These 2 T cell receptor beta chains share one sample of origin, sequenced in a study of chemoradiotherapy in HPV16-positive cancers. Some clones are missing from TCRdb's copy, which holds only in-frame ones; the method was immunoSEQ multiplex PCR. Counted here are around 13,000 clones, roughly 80% occurring once; the ten biggest clones make up more than 1.1%. Sample acquisition took place from a patient who underwent chemoradiotherapy. Receptors originate from a human donor with HPV-associated anogenital cancer.

The chain is built from TRBV19 and TRBJ2-3; perhaps TRBD1 as D (5 bases). Deletions cut 3 bases from V and 3 bases from J, with 7 bases between. From germline, CDR1 is LNHDA and CDR2 SQIVND (reference sequence). There are 13 residues in the CDR3. The CDR3 here is CASSIPGTDTQYF. CDR3 nucleotide sequence: TGTGCCAGTAGTATCCCAGGGACAGATACGCAGTATTTT.

With respect to this clone: Its ends do not fully match the called genes, so a read error is possible. V usage is TRBV7-7 and J usage is TRBJ2-1; D tentatively fits TRBD1 or TRBD2 (5 bases each). The CDR3 sequence is 17 residues long. Germline CDR1 SSHAT, CDR2 FNYEAQ (reference sequence). The CDR3 sequence is CASSFPFGAEEGNEQFF. In nucleotides, the CDR3 is TGTGCTAGCAGTTTCCCATTCGGGGCGGAAGAGGGCAATGAGCAGTTCTTC.